These T cell receptor beta chains were read from a single sample in a study of shared clonotypes between healthy human individuals. Only in-frame clones appear in the TCRdb table, and some are missing; sequencing was by immunoSEQ multiplex PCR. The data contain a few million clones, roughly nine tenths of them seen just once; the ten biggest clones take up about 0.13%. Sample: naive CD4+ T cells sorted from blood. These receptors all come from a man aged 18 to 30 in good health. Each CDR3 is given with its conserved first and last residue. The D gene is left open where the match is weak. Part of the rows lack a size; the others show once, few, many or a class for expanded clones.

j_gene: TRBJ2-7
v_gene: TRBV6-1
d_gene: TRBD1
abundance: .
CDR3aa: CASHSTGSSYEQYF
CDR3nt: TGTGCCAGCCACTCGACAGGGAGCTCCTACGAGCAGTACTTC

j_gene: TRBJ1-3
v_gene: TRBV4-2
d_gene: TRBD1
abundance: .
CDR3aa: CASSPQDRGPGNTIYF
CDR3nt: TGTGCCAGCAGCCCCCAGGACAGGGGGCCCGGAAACACCATATATTTT

j_gene: TRBJ2-7
v_gene: TRBV6-5
d_gene: .
abundance: .
CDR3aa: CASSYRLRAYEQYF
CDR3nt: TGTGCCAGCAGTTACCGGCTCAGGGCCTACGAGCAGTACTTC

j_gene: TRBJ1-2
v_gene: TRBV6-5
d_gene: .
abundance: once
CDR3aa: CASMPSIGLYGYTF
CDR3nt: TGTGCCAGCATGCCCTCGATTGGCCTCTATGGCTACACCTTC

j_gene: TRBJ2-5
v_gene: TRBV2
d_gene: .
abundance: .
CDR3aa: CASMWRFQETQYF
CDR3nt: TGTGCCAGCATGTGGCGGTTCCAAGAGACCCAGTACTTC

j_gene: TRBJ2-5
v_gene: TRBV7-2
d_gene: .
abundance: .
CDR3aa: CASSQAEGTQYF
CDR3nt: TGTGCCAGCAGCCAGGCTGAGGGGACCCAGTACTTC

j_gene: TRBJ1-4
v_gene: TRBV7-8
d_gene: .
abundance: .
CDR3aa: CASSLGGSNEKLFF
CDR3nt: TGTGCCAGCAGCTTAGGGGGTTCTAATGAAAAACTGTTTTTT

j_gene: TRBJ2-3
v_gene: TRBV9
d_gene: TRBD1
abundance: once
CDR3aa: CASTGQGGTDTQYF
CDR3nt: TGTGCCAGCACGGGACAGGGGGGCACAGATACGCAGTATTTT

j_gene: TRBJ2-7
v_gene: TRBV11-3
d_gene: .
abundance: .
CDR3aa: CASSLAAEGYEQYF
CDR3nt: TGTGCCAGCAGCTTAGCCGCCGAGGGGTACGAGCAGTACTTC

j_gene: TRBJ1-2
v_gene: TRBV5-1
d_gene: .
abundance: .
CDR3aa: CASSLNFGGYTF
CDR3nt: TGCGCCAGCAGCTTGAACTTCGGGGGCTACACCTTC

j_gene: TRBJ1-4
v_gene: TRBV30
d_gene: .
abundance: .
CDR3aa: CAWSGQINEKLFF
CDR3nt: TGTGCCTGGAGTGGACAGATTAATGAAAAACTGTTTTTT

j_gene: TRBJ2-1
v_gene: TRBV5-4
d_gene: TRBD2
abundance: .
CDR3aa: CASSLASGAPYNEQFF
CDR3nt: TGTGCCAGCAGCTTGGCTAGCGGGGCCCCCTACAATGAGCAGTTCTTC

j_gene: TRBJ1-1
v_gene: TRBV7-8
d_gene: .
abundance: .
CDR3aa: CASSSHPGVRTEAFF
CDR3nt: TGTGCCAGCAGCTCTCATCCAGGGGTGAGGACTGAAGCTTTCTTT

j_gene: TRBJ1-1
v_gene: TRBV27
d_gene: TRBD1
abundance: .
CDR3aa: CGSRQGMNTEAFF
CDR3nt: TGTGGAAGCCGACAGGGCATGAACACTGAAGCTTTCTTT

j_gene: TRBJ2-2
v_gene: TRBV5-1
d_gene: TRBD1
abundance: once
CDR3aa: CASSLGLFGTVNTGELFF
CDR3nt: TGCGCCAGCAGCTTGGGGCTGTTTGGGACAGTGAACACCGGGGAGCTGTTTTTT

j_gene: TRBJ2-3
v_gene: TRBV4-2
d_gene: .
abundance: .
CDR3aa: CASSQVEGTSTLDTQYF
CDR3nt: TGTGCCAGCAGCCAAGTGGAAGGGACGTCGACTTTAGATACGCAGTATTTT

j_gene: TRBJ2-7
v_gene: TRBV7-3
d_gene: .
abundance: .
CDR3aa: CASSLGRTYEQYF
CDR3nt: TGTGCCAGCAGCTTAGGCAGAACCTACGAGCAGTACTTC

j_gene: TRBJ2-5
v_gene: TRBV28
d_gene: TRBD2
abundance: .
CDR3aa: CASSELAGGRETQYF
CDR3nt: TGTGCCAGCAGTGAACTAGCGGGGGGGCGTGAGACCCAGTACTTC

j_gene: TRBJ2-7
v_gene: TRBV9
d_gene: TRBD2
abundance: .
CDR3aa: CASSAHLGLAGGEQYF
CDR3nt: TGTGCCAGCAGCGCCCACCTCGGACTAGCCGGGGGCGAGCAGTACTTC

j_gene: TRBJ2-7
v_gene: TRBV2
d_gene: .
abundance: .
CDR3aa: CASSEAPRSYEQYF
CDR3nt: TGTGCCAGCAGTGAAGCGCCCCGGTCCTACGAGCAGTACTTC

j_gene: TRBJ2-3
v_gene: TRBV15
d_gene: TRBD2
abundance: .
CDR3aa: CATSRELAGRDTQYF
CDR3nt: TGTGCCACCAGCAGAGAACTAGCGGGACGAGATACGCAGTATTTT

j_gene: TRBJ1-3
v_gene: TRBV5-1
d_gene: .
abundance: .
CDR3aa: CASSEGSSSGNTIYF
CDR3nt: TGCGCCAGCAGCGAAGGGTCCAGCTCTGGAAACACCATATATTTT

j_gene: TRBJ1-1
v_gene: TRBV19
d_gene: .
abundance: .
CDR3aa: CASSTGQIYTEAFF
CDR3nt: TGTGCCAGTAGTACGGGACAAATTTACACTGAAGCTTTCTTT

j_gene: TRBJ2-1
v_gene: TRBV7-2
d_gene: .
abundance: .
CDR3aa: CASSSRTHSYNEQFF
CDR3nt: TGTGCCAGCAGCTCCAGGACGCACTCCTACAATGAGCAGTTCTTC

j_gene: TRBJ2-7
v_gene: TRBV2
d_gene: .
abundance: .
CDR3aa: CASSELSSLQYF
CDR3nt: TGTGCCAGCAGTGAACTTAGTAGTCTGCAGTACTTC

j_gene: TRBJ2-1
v_gene: TRBV10-3
d_gene: TRBD1
abundance: .
CDR3aa: CAISELDREKGEQFF
CDR3nt: TGTGCCATCAGTGAGCTAGACAGGGAAAAAGGTGAGCAGTTCTTC

j_gene: TRBJ1-2
v_gene: TRBV7-8
d_gene: .
abundance: .
CDR3aa: CASSPDSYGYTF
CDR3nt: TGTGCCAGCAGCCCAGACTCCTATGGCTACACCTTC

j_gene: TRBJ2-1
v_gene: TRBV30
d_gene: .
abundance: .
CDR3aa: CASQAPSNEQFF
CDR3nt: TGTGCCTCGCAGGCGCCGAGCAATGAGCAGTTCTTC

j_gene: TRBJ1-4
v_gene: TRBV11-2
d_gene: TRBD1
abundance: .
CDR3aa: CASSLRQGVIEKLFF
CDR3nt: TGTGCCAGCAGCTTGAGACAGGGGGTTATTGAAAAACTGTTTTTT

j_gene: TRBJ2-1
v_gene: TRBV4-2
d_gene: TRBD2
abundance: .
CDR3aa: CASSQVGGRGSYNEQFF
CDR3nt: TGTGCCAGCAGCCAAGTGGGCGGGAGAGGATCCTACAATGAGCAGTTCTTC

j_gene: TRBJ1-3
v_gene: TRBV5-1
d_gene: .
abundance: .
CDR3aa: CASSSGSGNSGNTIYF
CDR3nt: TGCGCCAGCAGCTCCGGATCCGGGAACTCTGGAAACACCATATATTTT

j_gene: TRBJ2-1
v_gene: TRBV18
d_gene: TRBD2
abundance: .
CDR3aa: CASSPGLAYNEQFF
CDR3nt: TGTGCCAGCTCACCCGGACTAGCCTACAATGAGCAGTTCTTC

j_gene: TRBJ1-1
v_gene: TRBV6-5
d_gene: TRBD1
abundance: .
CDR3aa: CASRHRTGSNTEAFF
CDR3nt: TGTGCCAGCAGGCATCGGACAGGGTCAAACACTGAAGCTTTCTTT

j_gene: TRBJ2-7
v_gene: TRBV28
d_gene: TRBD1
abundance: .
CDR3aa: CASSLGDRGSYEQYF
CDR3nt: TGTGCCAGCAGCTTGGGGGACAGGGGTTCCTACGAGCAGTACTTC

j_gene: TRBJ2-1
v_gene: TRBV19
d_gene: TRBD2
abundance: .
CDR3aa: CASSQTRTSGTYNEQFF
CDR3nt: TGTGCCAGTAGCCAAACCCGGACTAGCGGGACCTACAATGAGCAGTTCTTC

j_gene: TRBJ1-1
v_gene: TRBV7-2
d_gene: .
abundance: .
CDR3aa: CASTKGPNTEAFF
CDR3nt: TGTGCCAGCACCAAAGGTCCGAACACTGAAGCTTTCTTT

j_gene: TRBJ1-2
v_gene: TRBV6-1
d_gene: .
abundance: .
CDR3aa: CASSVTDQYGYTF
CDR3nt: TGTGCCAGCAGTGTGACCGACCAGTATGGCTACACCTTC